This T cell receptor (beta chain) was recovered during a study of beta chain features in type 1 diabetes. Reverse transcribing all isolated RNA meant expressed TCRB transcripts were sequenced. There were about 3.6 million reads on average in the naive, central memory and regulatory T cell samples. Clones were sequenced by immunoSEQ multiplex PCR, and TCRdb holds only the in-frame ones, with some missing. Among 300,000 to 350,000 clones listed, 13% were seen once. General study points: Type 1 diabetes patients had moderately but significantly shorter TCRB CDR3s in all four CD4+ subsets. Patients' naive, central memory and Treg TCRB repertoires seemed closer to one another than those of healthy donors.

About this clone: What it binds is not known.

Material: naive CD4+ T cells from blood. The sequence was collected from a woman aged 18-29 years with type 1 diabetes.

The CDR3 DNA reads as TGTGCCAGCAGCTACCAAGGGGATTCCAACGTCCTGACTTTC. It translates to CASSYQGDSNVLTF. The rearrangement uses TRBV7-2 and TRBJ2-6; TRBD1 is a possible D gene (5 bases). Germline-derived CDR1 and CDR2 are SGHTA and FQGNSA. The CDR3 runs 14 residues. V gave up 4 bases and J gave up 8 bases, with 12 bases separating them. The full variable domain, completed using reference TRBV7-2 and TRBJ2-6, is GAGVSQSPSNKVTEKGKDVELRCDPISGHTALYWYRQSLGQGLEFLIYFQGNSAPDKSGLPSDRFSAERTGGSVSTLTIQRTQQEDSAVYLCASSYQGDSNVLTFGAGSRLTVL.